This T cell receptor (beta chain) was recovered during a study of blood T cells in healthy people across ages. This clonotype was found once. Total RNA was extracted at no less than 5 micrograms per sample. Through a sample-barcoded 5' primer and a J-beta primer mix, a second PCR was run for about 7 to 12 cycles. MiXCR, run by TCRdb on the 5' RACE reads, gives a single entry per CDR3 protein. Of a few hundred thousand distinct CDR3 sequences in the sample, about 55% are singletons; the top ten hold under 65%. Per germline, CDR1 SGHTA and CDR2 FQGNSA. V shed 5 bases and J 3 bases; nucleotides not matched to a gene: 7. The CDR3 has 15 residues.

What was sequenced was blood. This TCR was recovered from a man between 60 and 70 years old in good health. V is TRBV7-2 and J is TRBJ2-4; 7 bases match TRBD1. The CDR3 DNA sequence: TGTGCCAGCAGCCAGAACAGGGGTCTCAAAAACATTCAGTACTTC. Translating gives CASSQNRGLKNIQYF.